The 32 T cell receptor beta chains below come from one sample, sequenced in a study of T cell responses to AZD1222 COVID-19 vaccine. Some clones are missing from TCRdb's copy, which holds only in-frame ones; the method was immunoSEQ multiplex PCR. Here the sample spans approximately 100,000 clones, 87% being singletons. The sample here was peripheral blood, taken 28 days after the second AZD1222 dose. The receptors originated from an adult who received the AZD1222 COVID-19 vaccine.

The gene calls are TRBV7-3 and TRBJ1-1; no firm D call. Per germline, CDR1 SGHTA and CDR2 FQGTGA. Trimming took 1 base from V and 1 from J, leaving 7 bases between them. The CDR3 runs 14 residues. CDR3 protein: CASSLIRGNTEAFF. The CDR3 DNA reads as TGTGCCAGCAGCTTAATACGGGGGAACACTGAAGCTTTCTTT.

DNA of the CDR3: TGTGCCAGCAGCTTCACGGGACTAGCGGGAGGGCCAGATACGCAGTATTTT. Its translation: CASSFTGLAGGPDTQYF. The chain links TRBV3-1 (or the pseudogene TRBV3-2) to TRBJ2-3; the match to TRBD2 covers 16 bases. Germline V gives CDR1 LGHDT, CDR2 YNNKEL (reference sequence). V lost 5 bases to trimming and J lost 4 bases; unmatched junction nucleotides: 6. The CDR3 totals 17 residues.

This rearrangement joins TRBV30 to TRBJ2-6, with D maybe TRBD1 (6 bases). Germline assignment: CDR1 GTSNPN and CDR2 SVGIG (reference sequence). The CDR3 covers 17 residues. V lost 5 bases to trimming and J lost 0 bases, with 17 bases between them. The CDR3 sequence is CAWDRWLQSSGANVLTF. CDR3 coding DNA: TGTGCCTGGGACAGGTGGCTTCAAAGCTCTGGGGCCAACGTCCTGACTTTC.

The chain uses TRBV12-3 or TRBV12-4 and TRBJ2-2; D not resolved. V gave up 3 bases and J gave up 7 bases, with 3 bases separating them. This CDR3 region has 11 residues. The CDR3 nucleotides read TGTGCCAGCAGTTTCTACGGGGAGCTGTTTTTT. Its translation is CASSFYGELFF.

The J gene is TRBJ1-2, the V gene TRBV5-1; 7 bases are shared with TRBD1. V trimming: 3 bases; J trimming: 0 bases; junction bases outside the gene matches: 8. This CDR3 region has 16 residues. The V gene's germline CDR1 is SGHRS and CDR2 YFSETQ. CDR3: CASSSWVQGANYGYTF. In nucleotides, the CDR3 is TGCGCCAGCAGCTCCTGGGTGCAGGGGGCTAACTATGGCTACACCTTC.

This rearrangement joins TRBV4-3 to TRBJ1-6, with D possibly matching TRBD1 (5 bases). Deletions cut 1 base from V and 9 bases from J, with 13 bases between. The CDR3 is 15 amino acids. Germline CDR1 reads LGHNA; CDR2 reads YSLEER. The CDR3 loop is CASSQAGERGSPLHF. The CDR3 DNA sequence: TGCGCCAGCAGCCAAGCGGGGGAGCGGGGTTCACCCCTCCACTTT.

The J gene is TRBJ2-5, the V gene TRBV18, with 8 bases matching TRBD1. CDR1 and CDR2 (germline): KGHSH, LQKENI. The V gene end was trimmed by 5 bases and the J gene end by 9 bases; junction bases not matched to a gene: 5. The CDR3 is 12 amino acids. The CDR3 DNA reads TGTGCCAGCTCAGCGGACAGGGAGTCCCAGTACTTC. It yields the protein CASSADRESQYF.

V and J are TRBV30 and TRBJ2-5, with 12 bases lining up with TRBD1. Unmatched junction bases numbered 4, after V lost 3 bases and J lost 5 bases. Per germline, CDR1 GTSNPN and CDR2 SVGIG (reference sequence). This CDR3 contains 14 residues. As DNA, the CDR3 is TGTGCCTGGAGCTGGGACAGGGGGCTGGAGACCCAGTACTTC. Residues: CAWSWDRGLETQYF.

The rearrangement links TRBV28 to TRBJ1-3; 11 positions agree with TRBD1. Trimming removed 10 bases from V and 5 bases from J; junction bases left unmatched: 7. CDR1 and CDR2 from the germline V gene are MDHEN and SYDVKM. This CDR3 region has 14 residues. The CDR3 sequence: CATRGQGARNTIYF. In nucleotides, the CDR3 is TGTGCCACCAGAGGACAGGGGGCGAGAAACACCATATATTTT. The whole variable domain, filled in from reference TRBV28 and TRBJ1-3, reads DVKVTQSSRYLVKRTGEKVFLECVQDMDHENMFWYRQDPGLGLRLIYFSYDVKMKEKGDIPEGYSVSREKKERFSLILESASTNQTSMYLCATRGQGARNTIYFGEGSWLTVV.

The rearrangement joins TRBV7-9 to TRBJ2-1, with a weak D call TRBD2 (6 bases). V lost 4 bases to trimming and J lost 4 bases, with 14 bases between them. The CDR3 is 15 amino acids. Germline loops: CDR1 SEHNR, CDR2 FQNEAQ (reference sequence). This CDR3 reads CASSSQGGLYNEQFF. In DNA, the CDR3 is TGTGCCAGCAGCTCCCAAGGAGGGCTTTACAATGAGCAGTTCTTC.

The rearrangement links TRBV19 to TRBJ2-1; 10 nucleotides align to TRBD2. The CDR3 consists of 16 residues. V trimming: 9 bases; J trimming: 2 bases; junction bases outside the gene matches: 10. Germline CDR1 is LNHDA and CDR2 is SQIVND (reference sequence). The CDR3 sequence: CASKAWGTSAYNEQFF. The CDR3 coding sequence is TGTGCCAGCAAAGCGTGGGGGACTAGCGCCTACAATGAGCAGTTCTTC.

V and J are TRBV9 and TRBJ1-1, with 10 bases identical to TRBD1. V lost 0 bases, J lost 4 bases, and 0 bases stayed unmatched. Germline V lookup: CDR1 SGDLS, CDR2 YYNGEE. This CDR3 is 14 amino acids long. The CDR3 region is CASSVGTGGTEAFF. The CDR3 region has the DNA TGTGCCAGCAGCGTAGGGACAGGGGGCACTGAAGCTTTCTTT. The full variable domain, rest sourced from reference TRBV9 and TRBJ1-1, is DSGVTQTPKHLITATGQRVTLRCSPRSGDLSVYWYQQSLDQGLQFLIQYYNGEERAKGNILERFSAQQFPDLHSELNLSSLELGDSALYFCASSVGTGGTEAFFGQGTRLTVV.

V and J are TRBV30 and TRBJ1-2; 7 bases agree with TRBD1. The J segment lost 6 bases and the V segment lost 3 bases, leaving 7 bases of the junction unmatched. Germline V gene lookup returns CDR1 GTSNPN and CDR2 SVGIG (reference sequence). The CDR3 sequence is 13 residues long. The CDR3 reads CAWRGTGADGYTF. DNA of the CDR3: TGTGCCTGGAGGGGAACAGGGGCAGATGGCTACACCTTC.

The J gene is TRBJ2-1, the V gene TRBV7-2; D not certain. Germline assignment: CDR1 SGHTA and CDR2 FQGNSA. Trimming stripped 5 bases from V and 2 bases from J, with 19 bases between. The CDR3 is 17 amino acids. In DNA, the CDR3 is TGTGCCAGCAGCCCAGACACGGTTGATGGCGCCTACAATGAGCAGTTCTTC. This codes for CASSPDTVDGAYNEQFF.

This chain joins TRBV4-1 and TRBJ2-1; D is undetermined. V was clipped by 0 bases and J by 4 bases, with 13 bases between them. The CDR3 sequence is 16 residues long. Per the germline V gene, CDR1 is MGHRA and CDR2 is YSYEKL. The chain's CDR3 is CASSQDDFGRYNEQFF. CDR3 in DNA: TGCGCCAGCAGCCAAGACGATTTTGGCAGGTACAATGAGCAGTTCTTC.

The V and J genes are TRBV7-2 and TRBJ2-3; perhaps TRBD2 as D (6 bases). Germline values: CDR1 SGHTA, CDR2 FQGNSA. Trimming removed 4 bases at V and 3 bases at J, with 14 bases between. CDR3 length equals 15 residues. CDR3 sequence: CASSYGSGGTDTQYF. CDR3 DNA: TGTGCCAGCAGCTACGGGAGTGGTGGTACAGATACGCAGTATTTT.

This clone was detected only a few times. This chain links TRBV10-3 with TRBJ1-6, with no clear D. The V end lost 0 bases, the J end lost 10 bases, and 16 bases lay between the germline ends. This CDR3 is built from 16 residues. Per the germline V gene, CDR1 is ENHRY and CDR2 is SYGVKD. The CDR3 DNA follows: TGTGCCATCAGTGAGTCGAAACGAATCGATGGATCACCCCTCCACTTT. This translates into CAISESKRIDGSPLHF.

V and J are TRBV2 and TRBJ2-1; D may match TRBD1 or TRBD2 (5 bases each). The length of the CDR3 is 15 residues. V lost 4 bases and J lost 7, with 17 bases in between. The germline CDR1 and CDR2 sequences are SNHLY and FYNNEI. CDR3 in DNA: TGTGCCAGCAGTGTGGGACGGAGTTTGGAAAATGAGCAGTTCTTC. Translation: CASSVGRSLENEQFF.

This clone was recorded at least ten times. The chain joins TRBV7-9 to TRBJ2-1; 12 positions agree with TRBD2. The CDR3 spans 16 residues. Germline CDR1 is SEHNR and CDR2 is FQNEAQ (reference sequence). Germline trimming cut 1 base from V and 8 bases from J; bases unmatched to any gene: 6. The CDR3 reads CASSLVLAGGSDEQFF. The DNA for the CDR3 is TGTGCCAGCAGCTTAGTCCTAGCGGGAGGGAGCGATGAGCAGTTCTTC.

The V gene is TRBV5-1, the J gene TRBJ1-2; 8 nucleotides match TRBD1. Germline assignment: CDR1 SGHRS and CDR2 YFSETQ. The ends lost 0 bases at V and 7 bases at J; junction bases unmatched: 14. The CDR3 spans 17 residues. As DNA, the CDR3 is TGCGCCAGCAGCTTGGTGTCAGGGGGCGTCGATTTCTTTGGCTACACCTTC. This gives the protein CASSLVSGGVDFFGYTF.

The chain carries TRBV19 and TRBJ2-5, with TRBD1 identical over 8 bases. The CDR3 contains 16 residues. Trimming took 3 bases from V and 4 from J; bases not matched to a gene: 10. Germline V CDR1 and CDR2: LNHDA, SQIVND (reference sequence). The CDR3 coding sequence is TGTGCCAGTAGTATCAGGACAGGGCCCGGACCAGAGACCCAGTACTTC. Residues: CASSIRTGPGPETQYF.

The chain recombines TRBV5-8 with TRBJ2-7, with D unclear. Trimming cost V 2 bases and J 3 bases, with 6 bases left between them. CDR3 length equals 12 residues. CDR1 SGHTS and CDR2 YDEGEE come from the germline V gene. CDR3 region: CASSFNRYEQYF. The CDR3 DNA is TGTGCCAGCAGCTTTAACCGCTACGAGCAGTACTTC.

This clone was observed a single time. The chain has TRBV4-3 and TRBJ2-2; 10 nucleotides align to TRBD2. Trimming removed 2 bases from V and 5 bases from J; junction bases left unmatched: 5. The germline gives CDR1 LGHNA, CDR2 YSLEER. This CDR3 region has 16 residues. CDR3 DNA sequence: TGCGCCAGCAGCCAACTAGCGGGAGTGGCAACCGGGGAGCTGTTTTTT. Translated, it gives CASSQLAGVATGELFF.

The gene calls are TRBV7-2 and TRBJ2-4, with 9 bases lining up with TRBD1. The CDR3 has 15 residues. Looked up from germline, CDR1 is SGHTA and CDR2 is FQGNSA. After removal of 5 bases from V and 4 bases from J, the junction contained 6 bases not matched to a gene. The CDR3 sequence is CASSPTGQGKNIQYF. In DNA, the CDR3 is TGTGCCAGCAGCCCTACGGGACAGGGAAAAAACATTCAGTACTTC. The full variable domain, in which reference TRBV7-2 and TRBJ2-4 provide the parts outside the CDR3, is GAGVSQSPSNKVTEKGKDVELRCDPISGHTALYWYRQSLGQGLEFLIYFQGNSAPDKSGLPSDRFSAERTGGSVSTLTIQRTQQEDSAVYLCASSPTGQGKNIQYFGAGTRLSVL.

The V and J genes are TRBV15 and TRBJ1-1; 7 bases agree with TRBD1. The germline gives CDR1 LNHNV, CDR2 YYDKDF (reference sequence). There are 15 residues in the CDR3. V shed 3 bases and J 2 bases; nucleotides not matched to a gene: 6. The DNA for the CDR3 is TGTGCCACCAGCAGGCCTACAGGGGTTAACACTGAAGCTTTCTTT. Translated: CATSRPTGVNTEAFF.

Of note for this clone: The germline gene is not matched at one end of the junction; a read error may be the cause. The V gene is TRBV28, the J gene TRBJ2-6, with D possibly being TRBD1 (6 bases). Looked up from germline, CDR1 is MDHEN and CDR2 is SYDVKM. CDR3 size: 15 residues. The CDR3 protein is CASSRQVSGANVLTF. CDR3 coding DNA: TGTGCCAGCAGCAGACAGGTCTCTGGAGCCAACGTCCTGACTTTC. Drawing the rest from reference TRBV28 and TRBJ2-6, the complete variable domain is DVKVTQSSRYLVKRTGEKVFLECVQDMDHENMFWYRQDPGLGLRLIYFSYDVKMKEKGDIPEGYSVSREKKERFSLILESASTNQTSMYLCASSRQVSGANVLTFGAGSRLTVL.

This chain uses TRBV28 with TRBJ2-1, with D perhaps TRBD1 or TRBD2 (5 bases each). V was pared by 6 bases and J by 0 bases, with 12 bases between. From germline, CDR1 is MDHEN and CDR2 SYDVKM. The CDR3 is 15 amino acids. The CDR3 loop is CASRGTGSSYNEQFF. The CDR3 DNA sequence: TGTGCCAGCAGGGGGACGGGTAGCTCCTACAATGAGCAGTTCTTC.

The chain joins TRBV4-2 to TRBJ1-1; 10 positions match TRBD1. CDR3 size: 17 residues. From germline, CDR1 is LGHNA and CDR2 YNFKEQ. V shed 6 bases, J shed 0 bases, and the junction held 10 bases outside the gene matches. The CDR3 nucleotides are TGTGCCAGCAGAAAAATGACAGGGGGCATAATGAACACTGAAGCTTTCTTT. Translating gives CASRKMTGGIMNTEAFF.

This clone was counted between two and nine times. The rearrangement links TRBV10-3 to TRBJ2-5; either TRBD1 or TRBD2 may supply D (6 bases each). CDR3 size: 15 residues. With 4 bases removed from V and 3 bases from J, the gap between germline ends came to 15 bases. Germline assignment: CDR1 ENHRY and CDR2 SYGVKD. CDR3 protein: CAISAAQGLEETQYF. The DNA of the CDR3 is TGTGCCATCAGTGCCGCACAGGGACTTGAAGAGACCCAGTACTTC.

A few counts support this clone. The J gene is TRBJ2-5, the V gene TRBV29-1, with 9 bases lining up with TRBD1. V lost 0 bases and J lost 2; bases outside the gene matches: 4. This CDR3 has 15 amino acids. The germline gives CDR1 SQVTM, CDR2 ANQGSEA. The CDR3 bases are TGCAGCGTTGAAGATGGACAGGGGCGGCAAGAGACCCAGTACTTC. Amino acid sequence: CSVEDGQGRQETQYF. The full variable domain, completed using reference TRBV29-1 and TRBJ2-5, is SAVISQKPSRDICQRGTSLTIQCQVDSQVTMMFWYRQQPGQSLTLIATANQGSEATYESGFVIDKFPISRPNLTFSTLTVSNMSPEDSSIYLCSVEDGQGRQETQYFGPGTRLLVL.

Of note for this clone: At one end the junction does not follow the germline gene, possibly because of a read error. The chain's CDR3 is CASSASWKKETQYF. In DNA form, the CDR3 reads TGCGCCAGCAGCGCCTCGTGGAAGAAAGAAACCCAGTACTTC. This chain joins TRBV5-1 and TRBJ2-5, with D unresolved. Germline V CDR1 and CDR2: SGHRS, YFSETQ. The CDR3 has 14 residues.

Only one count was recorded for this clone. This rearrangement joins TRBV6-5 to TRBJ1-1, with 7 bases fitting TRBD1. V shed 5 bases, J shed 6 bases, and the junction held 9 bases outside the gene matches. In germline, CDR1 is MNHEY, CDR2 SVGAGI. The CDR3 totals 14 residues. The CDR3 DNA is TGTGCCAGCAGTCCAGAGGCCAGGGGGTCTGAAGCTTTCTTT. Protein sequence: CASSPEARGSEAFF.